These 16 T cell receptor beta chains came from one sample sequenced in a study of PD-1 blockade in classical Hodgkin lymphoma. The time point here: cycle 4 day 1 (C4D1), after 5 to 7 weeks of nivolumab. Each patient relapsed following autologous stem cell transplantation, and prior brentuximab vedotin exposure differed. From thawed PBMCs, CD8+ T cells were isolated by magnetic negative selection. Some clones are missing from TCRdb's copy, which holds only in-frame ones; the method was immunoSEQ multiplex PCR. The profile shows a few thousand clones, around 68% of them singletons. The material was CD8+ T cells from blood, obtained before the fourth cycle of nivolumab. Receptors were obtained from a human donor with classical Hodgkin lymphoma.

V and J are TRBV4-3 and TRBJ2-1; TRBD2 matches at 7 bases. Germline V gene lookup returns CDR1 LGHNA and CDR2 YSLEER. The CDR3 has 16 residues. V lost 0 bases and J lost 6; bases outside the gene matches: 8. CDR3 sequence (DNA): TGCGCCAGCAGCCAAGATCGGAGCGGGGTGGCCAATGAGCAGTTCTTC. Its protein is CASSQDRSGVANEQFF.

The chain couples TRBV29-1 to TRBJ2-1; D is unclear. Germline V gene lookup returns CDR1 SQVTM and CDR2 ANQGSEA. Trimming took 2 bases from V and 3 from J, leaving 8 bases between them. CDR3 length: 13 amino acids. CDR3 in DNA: TGCAGCGTTGAACCCGCCGACTACAATGAGCAGTTCTTC. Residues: CSVEPADYNEQFF.

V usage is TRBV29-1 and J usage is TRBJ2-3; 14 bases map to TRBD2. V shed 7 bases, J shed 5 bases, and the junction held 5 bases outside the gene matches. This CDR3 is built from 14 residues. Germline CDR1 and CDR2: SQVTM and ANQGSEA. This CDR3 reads CSETSGGEGDTQYF. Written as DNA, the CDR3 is TGCAGCGAGACTAGCGGGGGGGAAGGAGATACGCAGTATTTT.

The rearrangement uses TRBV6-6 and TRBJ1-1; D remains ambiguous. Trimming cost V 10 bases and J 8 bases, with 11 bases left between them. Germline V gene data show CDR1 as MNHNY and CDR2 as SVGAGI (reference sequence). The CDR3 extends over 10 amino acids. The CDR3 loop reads CATGISEAFF. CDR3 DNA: TGTGCCACTGGGATATCGGAAGCTTTCTTT.

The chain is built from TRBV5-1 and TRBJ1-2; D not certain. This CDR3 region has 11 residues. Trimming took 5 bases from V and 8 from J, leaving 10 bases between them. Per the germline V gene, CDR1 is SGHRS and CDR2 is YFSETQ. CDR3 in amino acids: CASRGALGYTF. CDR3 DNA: TGCGCCAGCAGGGGTGCCTTGGGCTACACCTTC.

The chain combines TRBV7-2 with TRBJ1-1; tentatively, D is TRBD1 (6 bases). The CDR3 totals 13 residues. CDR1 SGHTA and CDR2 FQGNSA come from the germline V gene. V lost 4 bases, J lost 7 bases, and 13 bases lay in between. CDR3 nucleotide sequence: TGTGCCAGCAGCTACAGGGCACCGGGTGAAGCTTTCTTT. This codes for CASSYRAPGEAFF.

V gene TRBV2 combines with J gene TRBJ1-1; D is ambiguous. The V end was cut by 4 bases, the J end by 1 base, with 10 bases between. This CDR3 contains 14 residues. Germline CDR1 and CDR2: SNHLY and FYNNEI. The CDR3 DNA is TGTGCCAGCAGTGCCTTCGATGCGAACACTGAAGCTTTCTTT. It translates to CASSAFDANTEAFF.

DNA of the CDR3: TGTGCCAGCAGCCTAGGTGCGGGGCCATCGCGGGGCGAGCAGTACTTC. Its protein product is CASSLGAGPSRGEQYF. This chain connects TRBV7-9 to TRBJ2-7; TRBD2 is a possible D gene (6 bases). V was clipped by 5 bases and J by 6 bases, with 23 bases between them. This CDR3 has 16 residues. Germline-derived CDR1 and CDR2 are SEHNR and FQNEAQ (reference sequence). The full variable domain, with the rest looked up from reference TRBV7-9 and TRBJ2-7, is DTGVSQNPRHKITKRGQNVTFRCDPISEHNRLYWYRQTLGQGPEFLTYFQNEAQLEKSRLLSDRFSAERPKGSFSTLEIQRTEQGDSAMYLCASSLGAGPSRGEQYFGPGTRLTVT.

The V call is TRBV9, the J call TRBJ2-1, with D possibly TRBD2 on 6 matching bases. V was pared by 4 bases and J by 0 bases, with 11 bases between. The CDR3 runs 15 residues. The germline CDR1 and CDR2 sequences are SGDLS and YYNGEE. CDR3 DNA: TGTGCCAGCAGCTACCGACTAGGCTCCTACAATGAGCAGTTCTTC. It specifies CASSYRLGSYNEQFF.

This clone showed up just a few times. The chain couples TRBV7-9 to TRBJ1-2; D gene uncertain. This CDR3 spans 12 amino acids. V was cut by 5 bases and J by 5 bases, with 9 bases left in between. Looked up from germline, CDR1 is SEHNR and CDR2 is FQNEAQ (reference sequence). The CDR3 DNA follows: TGTGCCAGCAGCCCGGGCCCGTATGGCTACACCTTC. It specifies CASSPGPYGYTF.

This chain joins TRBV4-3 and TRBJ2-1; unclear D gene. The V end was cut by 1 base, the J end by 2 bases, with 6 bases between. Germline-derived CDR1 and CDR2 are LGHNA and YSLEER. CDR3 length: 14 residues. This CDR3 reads CASSQVGAYNEQFF. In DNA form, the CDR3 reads TGCGCCAGCAGCCAAGTTGGGGCCTACAATGAGCAGTTCTTC.

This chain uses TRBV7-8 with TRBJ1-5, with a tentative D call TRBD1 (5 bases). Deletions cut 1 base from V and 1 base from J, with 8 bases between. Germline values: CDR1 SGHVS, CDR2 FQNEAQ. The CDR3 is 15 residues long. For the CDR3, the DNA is TGTGCCAGCAGCTTAGGTGGGGGAAGCAATCAGCCCCAGCATTTT. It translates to CASSLGGGSNQPQHF.

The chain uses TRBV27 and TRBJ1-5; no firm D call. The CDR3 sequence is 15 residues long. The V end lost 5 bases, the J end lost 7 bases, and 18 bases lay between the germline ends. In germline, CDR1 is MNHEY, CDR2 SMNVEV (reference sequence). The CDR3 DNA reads TGTGCCAGCAGTCATAAAGGTAGCTCTTTCCAGCCCCAGCATTTT. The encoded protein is CASSHKGSSFQPQHF.

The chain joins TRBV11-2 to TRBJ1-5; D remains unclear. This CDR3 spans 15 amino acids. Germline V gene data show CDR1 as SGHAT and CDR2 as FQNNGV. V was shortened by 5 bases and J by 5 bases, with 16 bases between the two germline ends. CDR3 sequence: CASSDGPGRYQPQHF. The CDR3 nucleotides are TGTGCCAGCAGCGACGGTCCGGGCCGATATCAGCCCCAGCATTTT.

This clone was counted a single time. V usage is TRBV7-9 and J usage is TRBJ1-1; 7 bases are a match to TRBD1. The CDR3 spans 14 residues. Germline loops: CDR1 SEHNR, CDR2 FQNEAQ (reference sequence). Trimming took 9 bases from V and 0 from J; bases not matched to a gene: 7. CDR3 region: CARETGSMNTEAFF. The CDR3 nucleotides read TGTGCCAGAGAGACAGGGTCAATGAACACTGAAGCTTTCTTT.

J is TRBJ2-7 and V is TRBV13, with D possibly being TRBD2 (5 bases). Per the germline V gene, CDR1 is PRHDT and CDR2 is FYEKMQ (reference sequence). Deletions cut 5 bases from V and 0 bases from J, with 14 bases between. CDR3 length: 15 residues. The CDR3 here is CASSPTPAGSYEQYF. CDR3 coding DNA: TGTGCCAGCAGCCCTACACCGGCGGGCTCCTACGAGCAGTACTTC.